The present T cell receptor beta chain was sequenced within a study of beta chain features in type 1 diabetes. For the study at large: Examined across all samples were some 110 million sorted cells.

Expressed TCRB transcripts were sequenced after all isolated RNA was converted to cDNA. The study sequenced naive, central memory and regulatory T cell samples to an average of about 3.5 million reads. Sequencing used immunoSEQ multiplex PCR; TCRdb keeps in-frame clones, though not all of them. The table has 400,000 to 450,000 clones, approximately 15% seen once; the top ten hold roughly 0.038%. V was trimmed by 1 base and J by 7 bases, leaving 5 bases between them. Germline CDR1 is LGHNA and CDR2 is YNFKEQ. This CDR3 contains 12 residues. The chain links TRBV4-2 to TRBJ2-1; no clear D gene. This TCR was recovered from a man aged 25-45 years in good health. Sequencing was carried out using naive CD4+ T cells from blood. The CDR3 here is CASSQVMNEQFF. The CDR3 DNA reads TGTGCCAGCAGCCAAGTAATGAATGAGCAGTTCTTC.